This TCR beta chain was retrieved from a study of T-cell memory formation after mild COVID-19. Study as a whole: TCR clusters showed largely donor specificity. Study-level points and caveats: Clones contracting day 15 to 85 were balanced CD4/CD8; later expanders leaned CD4+.

As to this clonotype: Its antigen remains unidentified.

5'RACE with constant-segment primers built TCRalpha and TCRbeta cDNA libraries with UMIs. TCRdb re-derived calls from the 5' RACE reads in MiXCR, one entry per CDR3 protein. In the table there are approximately 450,000 distinct CDR3 sequences, about 18% of which are singletons. V gave up 8 bases and J gave up 7 bases; unmatched junction bases: 12. The CDR3 is 14 amino acids. Germline V gene lookup returns CDR1 MNHEY and CDR2 SMNVEV (reference sequence). This chain uses TRBV27 with TRBJ2-3; 7 bases line up with TRBD2. The specimen was PBMCs or a T cell subset sorted from them (not recorded which). This receptor was obtained from an adult woman who had mild COVID-19 (a few samples of this study predate the infection). Cell type and time point are not known. For the CDR3, the DNA is TGTGCCAGCGGGGGGGGTTCTAGCGCTTATACGCAGTATTTT. Amino acid sequence: CASGGGSSAYTQYF.